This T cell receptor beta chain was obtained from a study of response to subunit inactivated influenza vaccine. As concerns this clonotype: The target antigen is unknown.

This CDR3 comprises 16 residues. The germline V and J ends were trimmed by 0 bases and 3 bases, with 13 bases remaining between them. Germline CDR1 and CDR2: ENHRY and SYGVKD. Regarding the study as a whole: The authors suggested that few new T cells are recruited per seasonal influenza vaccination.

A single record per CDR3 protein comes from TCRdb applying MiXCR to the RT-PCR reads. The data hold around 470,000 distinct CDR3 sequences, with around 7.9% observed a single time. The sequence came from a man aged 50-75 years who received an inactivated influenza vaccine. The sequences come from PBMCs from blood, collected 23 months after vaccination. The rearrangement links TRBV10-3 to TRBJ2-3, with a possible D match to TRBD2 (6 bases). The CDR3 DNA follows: TGTGCCATCAGTGAGTCGGGGGGTGTGATGACAGATACGCAGTATTTT. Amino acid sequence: CAISESGGVMTDTQYF.